Sequencing of this T cell receptor (beta chain) was carried out in a study of shared clonotypes between healthy human individuals (dated by TCRdb to 2020 to 2021). Study-level background: Three men and two women, aged 18 to 49 years, made up the cohort. For each donor, three plates each were used for CD4 naive and CD4 memory, two plates were used for CD8 naive, and one plate was used for CD8 memory. To estimate repertoire size and how much clonotypes are shared between individuals, the study performed deep sequencing of blood TCR repertoires from roughly five healthy adults. Different laboratories and diverse techniques were used to prepare libraries and sequence TCR repertoires, to increase sequencing depth and limit assay-specific biases. Leukapheresis yielded between about 0.94 and 9 billion PBMCs per donor. The paper as a whole reports these results and caveats: Sampling was restricted to blood, and TCR repertoires in tissues likely differ from the TCR repertoires found in blood. Based on pairwise subsampling, the degree of clonotype sharing among donors was expected to be affected by sequencing depth. Rarefaction of sorted-subset datasets indicated incomplete sequencing despite the large sequencing depth. Across a handful of donors, roughly 5.4% of naive CD4, 3% to 4% of naive CD8, approximately 2.5% of memory CD4, and 0.4% of memory CD8 clonotypes were shared. Naive subsets generally had larger estimated clonotype richness than memory subsets did. The genetic and exposure-history diversity represented was limited by the small number of donors. Compared with non-shared clonotypes, clonotypes shared by all four sorted-subset donors had higher generation probabilities.

Notes on this clone: Its target antigen remains unknown. Base qualities are not recorded, but no much larger clone differs from it by a single base.

Using the deep immunoSEQ assay, multiplex PCR amplified TCR CDR3 regions from genomic DNA. Extracted genomic DNA from each cell subset was spread evenly across all wells of several immunoSEQ 96-well plates, with each plate serving as a replicate. For sorted subsets, each replicate PCR was loaded with roughly 190 ng genomic DNA, equivalent to 25,000 to 35,000 T cell genomes. The purified libraries were quantified using a Qubit 3.0 fluorometer, sized with a Bioanalyzer 2100, and then quantified again using the KAPA Library Quantification kit. Every immunoSEQ 96-well plate was sequenced on a separate single-read 150-cycle Illumina NextSeq 550 flow cell. The original methods were these. Because the immunoSEQ output held only junctional sequences and lacked quality scores, the filtering could not match the filtering applied to full-length reads. To assign V/J genes and CDR3, sequences were annotated against IMGT germline references using PyIR, a Python wrapper for IgBLAST v1.9. Reads with weak V/J assignments (E-value above 1e-6), missing CDR3, stop codons, out-of-frame junctions, or ambiguous translated residues were removed. V3J clonotypes were defined by identical inferred V gene, J gene, and CDR3 amino acid sequence. To compute the percentage overlap between repertoires, the number of shared unique clonotypes was divided by the size of the smaller repertoire. Richness of each repertoire was evaluated using RTK rarefaction, the Chao1 estimator, and Recon v2.1 estimates of unobserved clonotypes. OLGA was used to compute generation probabilities for all TCRbeta clonotypes that the gDNA method yielded from four donors. This is the immuneACCESS table as TCRdb keeps it, with only in-frame sequences that have V and J called. A part of the clones is gone; compared with another copy, unresolved V genes explain less than half, and the rest is unexplained. The V and J calls and the clone size are those of that table, but D and trimming were determined from the DNA. The sample records over a million clones, 65% to 75% of which are singletons. Of the sample, approximately 1.5% is held by the ten largest clones.

Donors were healthy HIV-negative adults with no recently reported acute infections or vaccinations. All donors were Caucasian adults living in Nashville, Tennessee, USA. CD4+ T cells were enriched by magnetic negative selection, after which naive cells were positively selected on CD45RA and the negative fraction was taken as the memory subset. Blood was obtained by leukapheresis, after which PBMCs were separated by Ficoll-Histopaque density gradient centrifugation and cryopreserved in liquid nitrogen vapor phase. Purity and quantity of every magnetically sorted T cell population were checked by analytical flow cytometry. From each sorted fraction, genomic DNA was isolated and quantified by UV absorbance on a Nanodrop 2000c. Looking up the germline V gene (reference sequence) yields CDR1 SGHNT and CDR2 YYREEE. Here V drops 3 bases and J drops 5 bases, and the junction holds 14 bases not matched to any gene. Taken from cysteine to phenylalanine, the CDR3 has 19 residues. Only the CDR3 part of the read is kept: 57 bases, read in frame from the first base.

The chain links TRBV5-4 with TRBJ2-3; the junction holds 14 bases that match TRBD2. The sequence derives from a man younger than 35 in good health. The sequencing input was memory CD4+ T cells sorted from blood. In light of the paper, this sample's cell subset or site label describes: CD45RA-negative fraction. The CDR3 reads CASSSEGPTSGGVEDTQYF. The DNA sequence reads TGTGCCAGCAGCTCCGAGGGACCGACTAGCGGGGGGGTGGAAGATACGCAGTATTTT.